One TCR beta chain is described in this entry. Its cognate antigen is unknown. The sample originates from a study of Ad26.COV2.S vaccination and SARS-CoV-2 variants. Study-level points and caveats: Vaccine recipients showed a spike-specific TCR breadth that was higher than in placebo recipients. From the TCR breadth and depth analyses, total T cell responses may have been underestimated. Vaccinees reportedly had broad spike-specific CD8+ and CD4+ T cell responses.

TCRdb keeps only in-frame clones here, not all; method: immunoSEQ multiplex PCR. Of about 350,000 clones listed, 92% are singletons. Between the trimmed V and J ends, which lost 3 bases and 2 bases, there was a span of 8 bases. The CDR3 sequence is 13 residues long. CDR1 WSHSY and CDR2 SAAADI come from the germline V gene. This TCR derives from a human donor who had recovered from COVID-19. The chain carries TRBV10-2 and TRBJ2-7; unclear D gene. The sample consisted of peripheral blood, taken after recovery from COVID-19. In DNA, the CDR3 is TGCGCCAGCAGTGACGGCCAGCCCTACGAGCAGTACTTC. The encoded protein is CASSDGQPYEQYF.